The 17 T cell receptor beta chains in this list originate from one sample, sequenced in a study of molecular identifiers for immune sequencing clone quantification. TCRdb re-derived calls from the PCR reads in MiXCR, one entry per CDR3 protein. The sample contains approximately 36,000 distinct CDR3 sequences, roughly 20% of which appear only once. Specimen: naive CD8+ T cells from blood, with Jurkat cell RNA spiked in. As to subset: FACS-sorted CD8+CD4-CCR7+CD45RA+ naive T cells. The receptors here all came from a human donor in good health. Some libraries in this study had Jurkat cell RNA spiked in.

This clonotype was counted ten times or more. The chain combines TRBV12-3 or TRBV12-4 with TRBJ2-1, with D tentatively TRBD2 (6 bases). The CDR3 covers 15 residues. Trimming stripped 4 bases from V and 3 bases from J, with 13 bases between. The CDR3 sequence: CASSSAGLDYNEQFF. The CDR3, as DNA: TGTGCCAGCAGTTCCGCGGGGCTAGACTACAATGAGCAGTTCTTC.

This clonotype is labeled medium-sized. This rearrangement joins TRBV29-1 to TRBJ2-7; D call uncertain. Germline V gene sequence: CDR1 SQVTM, CDR2 ANQGSEA. CDR3 length equals 11 residues. The germline V and J ends were trimmed by 3 bases and 5 bases, with 8 bases remaining between them. The CDR3 loop is CSVDLGDEQYF. The CDR3 region has the DNA TGCAGCGTTGATCTGGGTGACGAGCAGTACTTC.

In the case of this clonotype: An end of the junction does not agree with germline; a read error may underlie this. V is TRBV7-8 and J is TRBJ1-2; 9 positions agree with TRBD1. This CDR3 is 15 amino acids long. In germline, CDR1 is SGHVS, CDR2 FQNEAQ. The CDR3 region has the DNA TGTGCCAGCAGCCCCCGAAAGGGGGACAGGGTTGGCCACACCTTC. Protein sequence: CASSPRKGDRVGHTF.

This clonotype was picked up many times. The chain joins TRBV4-3 to TRBJ1-5; weak D call: TRBD1 (6 bases). Germline V gene sequence: CDR1 LGHNA, CDR2 YSLEER. V dropped 1 base and J dropped 5 bases, with 12 bases sitting between them. There are 15 residues in the CDR3. CDR3 sequence reads: CASSQVTGPDQPQHF. CDR3 nucleotides: TGCGCCAGCAGCCAAGTGACAGGACCTGATCAGCCCCAGCATTTT.

In this sample, this clonotype is medium-sized. The rearrangement uses TRBV5-6 and TRBJ1-2, with D perhaps matching TRBD1 (6 bases). V lost 0 bases and J 8 bases, leaving 11 bases between the germline ends. This CDR3 is 13 amino acids long. Germline loops: CDR1 SGHDT, CDR2 YYEEEE. The CDR3 bases are TGTGCCAGCAGCTTGGGTACAGGGTACGGCTACACCTTC. Translating it yields CASSLGTGYGYTF.

This clonotype has a count of ten or more. The rearrangement joins TRBV29-1 to TRBJ2-1, with D tentatively TRBD2 (6 bases). This CDR3 contains 11 residues. Germline CDR1 is SQVTM and CDR2 is ANQGSEA. Trimming stripped 7 bases from V and 7 bases from J, with 11 bases between. Here the CDR3 DNA reads TGCAGCGATGTTAGCGGTAATGAGCAGTTCTTC. Residues: CSDVSGNEQFF.

The gene calls are TRBV11-2 and TRBJ2-1; TRBD1 or TRBD2 may be the D gene (5 bases each). The germline CDR1 and CDR2 sequences are SGHAT and FQNNGV. The CDR3 covers 11 residues. Trimming shortened V by 6 bases and J by 10 bases, and 10 bases separated the two germline ends. CDR3 in DNA: TGTGCCAGCAGTCAGGGACCAGAGCAGTTCTTC. It is translated as CASSQGPEQFF.

This clonotype was observed at least ten times. This chain uses TRBV2 with TRBJ2-1; D is undetermined. The ends were cut back, 7 bases at V and 8 bases at J, with 3 bases in the middle. This CDR3 is 9 amino acids long. Per germline, CDR1 SNHLY and CDR2 FYNNEI. The CDR3 loop is CASTDEQFF. CDR3 nucleotide sequence: TGTGCCAGCACGGATGAGCAGTTCTTC.

This clonotype was picked up many times. The CDR3 nucleotides read TGTGCCAGCAGTTACCAGGGACAGGGGTTCACCTACAATGAGCAGTTCTTC. It specifies CASSYQGQGFTYNEQFF. V usage is TRBV6-2 or TRBV6-3 and J usage is TRBJ2-1; 10 positions match TRBD1. Losses at the gene ends were 2 bases for V and 2 bases for J; bases not matched to a gene: 6. Germline V gives CDR1 MNHEY, CDR2 SVGEGT. CDR3 length equals 17 residues.

Ten or more counts support this clonotype. V and J are TRBV27 and TRBJ2-7; possibly TRBD1 for D (6 bases). This CDR3 region has 13 residues. The germline V and J ends were trimmed by 5 bases and 5 bases, with 13 bases remaining between them. The V gene's germline CDR1 is MNHEY and CDR2 SMNVEV (reference sequence). The CDR3 coding sequence is TGTGCCAGCAGTACTACCAGGGGCCACGAGCAGTACTTC. Residues: CASSTTRGHEQYF.

A remark on this clonotype: This may be a read error: a much more frequent sequence differs by one nucleotide. The gene calls are TRBV27 and TRBJ2-2; the D is unclear. From germline, CDR1 is MNHEY and CDR2 SMNVEV (reference sequence). This CDR3 is built from 12 residues. CDR3 DNA: TGTGCCAACAGTTTTGGCAACGGGGAGCTGTTTTTT. It specifies CANSFGNGELFF.

The V call is TRBV5-1, the J call TRBJ2-6; 12 bases map to TRBD1. This CDR3 has 18 amino acids. The V gene's germline CDR1 is SGHRS and CDR2 YFSETQ. The V and J ends lost 1 base and 3 bases, in that order; junction bases with no gene match: 5. CDR3 nucleotide sequence: TGCGCCAGCAGCTTGACCGGGACAGGGGGCTTTGGGGCCAACGTCCTGACTTTC. Amino acid sequence: CASSLTGTGGFGANVLTF.

The V gene is TRBV13, the J gene TRBJ2-1; the D gene is possibly TRBD1 (5 bases). The germline V gene encodes CDR1 PRHDT and CDR2 FYEKMQ (reference sequence). Trimming shortened V by 2 bases and J by 7 bases, and 12 bases separated the two germline ends. This CDR3 has 14 residues. The CDR3 DNA follows: TGTGCCAGCAGCTTAATGCCCCCAGGGAATGAGCAGTTCTTC. This encodes CASSLMPPGNEQFF.

This clonotype appeared many times. The rearrangement links TRBV9 to TRBJ2-7; TRBD2 aligns across 7 bases. This CDR3 contains 15 residues. CDR1 is SGDLS and CDR2 is YYNGEE in the germline V gene. Trimming took 0 bases from V and 4 from J; bases not matched to a gene: 7. The CDR3 sequence is CASSVAPEGGYEQYF. The CDR3 DNA is TGTGCCAGCAGCGTAGCTCCGGAGGGAGGGTACGAGCAGTACTTC.

This sequence joins TRBV6-5 and TRBJ2-2, with 9 bases aligning to TRBD1. The CDR3 covers 19 residues. From germline, CDR1 is MNHEY and CDR2 SVGAGI. V shed 0 bases and J 6 bases; nucleotides not matched to a gene: 14. CDR3 DNA: TGTGCCAGCAGTTACTCGGGACAGGGTCGCCGCGGGGGCTCCGGGGAGCTGTTTTTT. Its translation: CASSYSGQGRRGGSGELFF.

Worth noting for this clonotype: A much more abundant neighbour one base away suggests this may be a read error. The V and J genes are TRBV4-1 and TRBJ2-1; weak D call: TRBD2 (5 bases). Germline-derived CDR1 and CDR2 are MGHRA and YSYEKL. This CDR3 has 15 amino acids. In nucleotides, the CDR3 is TGCGCCAGCAGCCAAGCACTAGGCTCCTACAATGGGCAGTTCTTC. Its protein product is CASSQALGSYNGQFF.

The chain links TRBV7-8 to TRBJ2-1; possibly TRBD1 for D (5 bases). CDR1 is SGHVS, CDR2 FQNEAQ, per germline. With 3 bases removed from V and 4 bases from J, the gap between germline ends came to 13 bases. The CDR3 has 15 residues. CDR3 residues: CASSFRDSNYNEQFF. The DNA of the CDR3 is TGTGCCAGCAGCTTTCGTGACAGCAATTACAATGAGCAGTTCTTC.